What follows describes a single TCR beta chain. TCRdb keeps only in-frame clones here, not all; method: immunoSEQ multiplex PCR. The data contain 60,000 or so clones, 90% to 95% of them singletons. V was trimmed by 5 bases and J by 6 bases, leaving 12 bases between them. Germline V gene sequence: CDR1 PRHDT, CDR2 FYEKMQ (reference sequence). The CDR3 is 13 residues long. The sample originates from a study of OX40 agonist ivuxolimab in advanced cancers. About the study: It was ivuxolimab, an agonistic anti-OX40 (CD134) antibody, that patients were treated with. Partial responses, seen in three patients, involved one hepatocellular carcinoma and two cutaneous melanomas.

This TCR was sampled from an adult with an advanced solid tumor such as melanoma, head and neck, liver or kidney cancer. This specimen consisted of CD4+ or CD8+ T cells sorted from blood, obtained in a trial of the OX40 agonist ivuxolimab. The chain has TRBV13 and TRBJ2-3; D is uncertain. CDR3 sequence (DNA): TGTGCCAGCAGCCTCTCAATGTGGGATACGCAGTATTTT. Translated: CASSLSMWDTQYF. Together with reference TRBV13 and TRBJ2-3, the CDR3 gives the full variable domain: AAGVIQSPRHLIKEKRETATLKCYPIPRHDTVYWYQQGPGQDPQFLISFYEKMQSDKGSIPDRFSAQQFSDYHSELNMSSLELGDSALYFCASSLSMWDTQYFGPGTRLTVL.